These T cell receptor beta chains were read from a single sample in a study of beta chain features in type 1 diabetes. Produced via immunoSEQ multiplex PCR; TCRdb's table is partial and in-frame only. The sample yields 600,000 or so clones, around 15% seen once. Sequencing was carried out using naive CD4+ T cells from blood. The receptors come from a man aged 18 to 30 with type 1 diabetes. CDR3s include the opening cysteine and the closing phenylalanine or tryptophan. Fields, in order: D gene, V gene, clone size, J gene, CDR3 length, CDR3 protein, CDR3 DNA. The D gene is left open where the match is weak. Size is omitted from some rows. Given values are once, few, many or a class for expanded clones.

d_call: .; v_call: TRBV29-1; clone_size: few; j_call: TRBJ2-7; cdr3_length: 13; cdr3_aa: CSVVGTKSYEQYF; cdr3_nt: TGCAGCGTTGTAGGGACAAAATCCTACGAGCAGTACTTC
d_call: .; v_call: TRBV30; clone_size: few; j_call: TRBJ2-1; cdr3_length: 14; cdr3_aa: CAWSVLYLFNEQFF; cdr3_nt: TGTGCCTGGAGTGTACTCTACCTGTTCAATGAGCAGTTCTTC
d_call: TRBD1; v_call: TRBV7-9; clone_size: .; j_call: TRBJ2-3; cdr3_length: 16; cdr3_aa: CASSRSPGQGQDTQYF; cdr3_nt: TGTGCCAGCAGCCGTAGCCCCGGACAGGGACAAGATACGCAGTATTTT
d_call: .; v_call: TRBV5-5; clone_size: .; j_call: TRBJ2-7; cdr3_length: 15; cdr3_aa: CASSSTGTASYEQYF; cdr3_nt: TGTGCCAGCAGCTCAACCGGGACCGCGTCCTACGAGCAGTACTTC
d_call: TRBD2; v_call: TRBV9; clone_size: .; j_call: TRBJ2-3; cdr3_length: 17; cdr3_aa: CASSPRTSGRTTDTQYF; cdr3_nt: TGTGCCAGCAGCCCTCGGACTAGCGGGAGAACTACAGATACGCAGTATTTT
d_call: .; v_call: TRBV30; clone_size: .; j_call: TRBJ1-2; cdr3_length: 13; cdr3_aa: CAGPAAGSHGYTF; cdr3_nt: TGTGCCGGCCCGGCAGCAGGGAGCCATGGCTACACCTTC
d_call: .; v_call: TRBV4-2; clone_size: .; j_call: TRBJ1-5; cdr3_length: 12; cdr3_aa: CASSQEGQPQHF; cdr3_nt: TGTGCCAGCAGCCAAGAGGGTCAGCCCCAGCATTTT
d_call: TRBD1; v_call: TRBV19; clone_size: .; j_call: TRBJ2-7; cdr3_length: 12; cdr3_aa: CASRGGAYEQYF; cdr3_nt: TGTGCCAGTAGAGGGGGCGCTTACGAGCAGTACTTC
d_call: .; v_call: TRBV7-3; clone_size: few; j_call: TRBJ1-6; cdr3_length: 13; cdr3_aa: CASSPSRSSPLHF; cdr3_nt: TGTGCCAGCAGCCCGTCACGAAGCTCACCCCTCCACTTT
d_call: .; v_call: TRBV30; clone_size: .; j_call: TRBJ2-7; cdr3_length: 12; cdr3_aa: CAWSVDRREQYF; cdr3_nt: TGTGCCTGGAGTGTAGACCGCCGCGAGCAGTACTTC
d_call: .; v_call: TRBV30; clone_size: .; j_call: TRBJ2-5; cdr3_length: 13; cdr3_aa: CAWSVGIQETQYF; cdr3_nt: TGCGCCTGGAGTGTAGGAATACAAGAGACCCAGTACTTC
d_call: .; v_call: TRBV21-1; clone_size: few; j_call: TRBJ1-2; cdr3_length: 17; cdr3_aa: CASSPRLPGQTNYGYTF; cdr3_nt: TGTGCCAGCAGCCCGCGGTTACCGGGACAGACTAACTATGGCTACACCTTC
d_call: .; v_call: TRBV10-3; clone_size: many; j_call: TRBJ2-6; cdr3_length: 15; cdr3_aa: CAISDRISGANVLTF; cdr3_nt: TGTGCCATCAGTGACCGGATATCTGGGGCCAACGTCCTGACTTTC
d_call: TRBD2; v_call: TRBV7-9; clone_size: few; j_call: TRBJ2-7; cdr3_length: 16; cdr3_aa: CASSLNPSGASYEQYF; cdr3_nt: TGTGCCAGCAGCTTAAATCCTAGCGGAGCCAGTTACGAGCAGTACTTC
d_call: .; v_call: TRBV5-1; clone_size: .; j_call: TRBJ2-5; cdr3_length: 14; cdr3_aa: CASSLVADQETQYF; cdr3_nt: TGCGCCAGCAGCTTGGTAGCGGACCAAGAGACCCAGTACTTC
d_call: .; v_call: TRBV6-5; clone_size: .; j_call: TRBJ1-2; cdr3_length: 12; cdr3_aa: CASSRDPGRYTF; cdr3_nt: TGTGCCAGCAGTCGGGACCCCGGGCGCTACACCTTC
d_call: .; v_call: TRBV7-2; clone_size: few; j_call: TRBJ1-2; cdr3_length: 13; cdr3_aa: CASSFDTQYGYTF; cdr3_nt: TGTGCCAGCAGCTTCGACACCCAATATGGCTACACCTTC
d_call: TRBD1; v_call: TRBV6-6; clone_size: few; j_call: TRBJ2-6; cdr3_length: 16; cdr3_aa: CASSPSDRAGANVLTF; cdr3_nt: TGTGCCAGCAGTCCATCCGACAGGGCTGGGGCCAACGTCCTGACTTTC
d_call: TRBD1; v_call: TRBV28; clone_size: .; j_call: TRBJ1-2; cdr3_length: 17; cdr3_aa: CASSLAGQGTANYGYTF; cdr3_nt: TGTGCCAGCAGTTTAGCGGGACAGGGGACCGCTAACTATGGCTACACCTTC
d_call: TRBD1; v_call: TRBV28; clone_size: .; j_call: TRBJ2-3; cdr3_length: 16; cdr3_aa: CASSQGQGYFTDTQYF; cdr3_nt: TGTGCCAGCAGCCAGGGACAGGGGTACTTCACAGATACGCAGTATTTT
d_call: .; v_call: TRBV30; clone_size: .; j_call: TRBJ2-7; cdr3_length: 13; cdr3_aa: CAWKLWGRYEQYF; cdr3_nt: TGTGCCTGGAAATTGTGGGGGAGGTACGAGCAGTACTTC
d_call: TRBD1; v_call: TRBV4-1; clone_size: .; j_call: TRBJ2-7; cdr3_length: 15; cdr3_aa: CASSQPTRGTYEQYF; cdr3_nt: TGCGCCAGCAGCCAACCCACCAGGGGGACCTACGAGCAGTACTTC
d_call: .; v_call: TRBV15; clone_size: .; j_call: TRBJ1-2; cdr3_length: 12; cdr3_aa: CATSGDYGGYTF; cdr3_nt: TGTGCCACCAGCGGGGACTACGGAGGCTACACCTTC
d_call: TRBD1; v_call: TRBV29-1; clone_size: .; j_call: TRBJ2-4; cdr3_length: 12; cdr3_aa: CSARQGGNIQYF; cdr3_nt: TGCAGCGCCCGACAGGGCGGAAACATTCAGTACTTC
d_call: TRBD2; v_call: TRBV7-3; clone_size: few; j_call: TRBJ2-1; cdr3_length: 17; cdr3_aa: CASSLTSGTSRFDEQFF; cdr3_nt: TGTGCCAGCAGCTTGACATCCGGGACTAGTAGGTTTGATGAGCAGTTCTTC
d_call: .; v_call: TRBV7-3; clone_size: .; j_call: TRBJ2-5; cdr3_length: 14; cdr3_aa: CASSSRPTQETQYF; cdr3_nt: TGTGCCAGCAGCTCGCGGCCCACCCAAGAGACCCAGTACTTC
d_call: .; v_call: TRBV9; clone_size: .; j_call: TRBJ2-2; cdr3_length: 14; cdr3_aa: CASSVEWNTGELFF; cdr3_nt: TGTGCCAGCAGCGTAGAATGGAACACCGGGGAGCTGTTTTTT
d_call: .; v_call: TRBV6-6; clone_size: .; j_call: TRBJ1-5; cdr3_length: 14; cdr3_aa: CASSYQGSNQPQHF; cdr3_nt: TGTGCCAGCAGTTACCAAGGGAGCAATCAGCCCCAGCATTTT
d_call: .; v_call: TRBV7-6; clone_size: few; j_call: TRBJ2-3; cdr3_length: 15; cdr3_aa: CASSLIQHLSDTQYF; cdr3_nt: TGTGCCAGCAGCTTAATACAGCACCTGTCAGATACGCAGTATTTT
d_call: .; v_call: TRBV6-1; clone_size: .; j_call: TRBJ2-7; cdr3_length: 14; cdr3_aa: CASSELDRTYEQYF; cdr3_nt: TGTGCCAGCAGTGAATTAGACAGAACCTACGAGCAGTACTTC
d_call: TRBD2; v_call: TRBV5-1; clone_size: .; j_call: TRBJ2-1; cdr3_length: 17; cdr3_aa: CASSLGSSGRTTNEQFF; cdr3_nt: TGCGCCAGCAGCTTGGGGTCTAGCGGGAGGACGACCAATGAGCAGTTCTTC
d_call: .; v_call: TRBV5-1; clone_size: .; j_call: TRBJ1-3; cdr3_length: 17; cdr3_aa: CASSLEAPQRAGNTIYF; cdr3_nt: TGCGCCAGCAGCTTGGAGGCCCCGCAAAGGGCTGGAAACACCATATATTTT
d_call: .; v_call: TRBV15; clone_size: .; j_call: TRBJ2-1; cdr3_length: 15; cdr3_aa: CATSRERNTYNEQFF; cdr3_nt: TGTGCCACCAGCAGAGAGCGGAACACCTACAATGAGCAGTTCTTC
d_call: .; v_call: TRBV30; clone_size: few; j_call: TRBJ1-5; cdr3_length: 14; cdr3_aa: CAWTRGDPNQPQHF; cdr3_nt: TGTGCCTGGACTCGCGGGGACCCAAATCAGCCCCAGCATTTT
d_call: TRBD1; v_call: TRBV6-4; clone_size: few; j_call: TRBJ2-4; cdr3_length: 14; cdr3_aa: CASSESGQTNIQYF; cdr3_nt: TGTGCCAGCAGTGAGTCGGGACAGACAAACATTCAGTACTTC
d_call: .; v_call: TRBV20-1; clone_size: few; j_call: TRBJ1-2; cdr3_length: 11; cdr3_aa: CSAGREDGYTF; cdr3_nt: TGCAGTGCTGGCAGGGAGGATGGCTACACCTTC
d_call: TRBD1; v_call: TRBV19; clone_size: few; j_call: TRBJ2-2; cdr3_length: 14; cdr3_aa: CASSINRGAGELFF; cdr3_nt: TGTGCCAGTAGTATAAACAGGGGGGCCGGGGAGCTGTTTTTT
d_call: TRBD1; v_call: TRBV30; clone_size: .; j_call: TRBJ2-7; cdr3_length: 14; cdr3_aa: CAWSVQGYSYEQYF; cdr3_nt: TGTGCCTGGAGTGTACAGGGGTACTCCTACGAGCAGTACTTC
d_call: .; v_call: TRBV6-1; clone_size: .; j_call: TRBJ2-1; cdr3_length: 11; cdr3_aa: CASSRGIEQFF; cdr3_nt: TGTGCCAGCAGCAGGGGTATTGAGCAGTTCTTC
d_call: .; v_call: TRBV27; clone_size: .; j_call: TRBJ1-5; cdr3_length: 13; cdr3_aa: CASGGQINQPQHF; cdr3_nt: TGTGCCAGCGGCGGACAGATCAATCAGCCCCAGCATTTT
d_call: .; v_call: TRBV14; clone_size: .; j_call: TRBJ1-6; cdr3_length: 15; cdr3_aa: CASSLVGRVNSPLHF; cdr3_nt: TGTGCCAGCAGCCTCGTCGGACGGGTAAATTCACCCCTCCACTTT
d_call: .; v_call: TRBV7-2; clone_size: few; j_call: TRBJ2-7; cdr3_length: 13; cdr3_aa: CASSLSTGLEQYF; cdr3_nt: TGTGCCAGCAGCTTATCCACCGGGCTCGAGCAGTACTTC
d_call: .; v_call: TRBV18; clone_size: .; j_call: TRBJ2-7; cdr3_length: 13; cdr3_aa: CASSLLLSYEQYF; cdr3_nt: TGTGCCAGCTCACTCCTCCTCTCCTACGAGCAGTACTTC
d_call: .; v_call: TRBV13; clone_size: .; j_call: TRBJ2-7; cdr3_length: 15; cdr3_aa: CASSLRTGSVYEQYF; cdr3_nt: TGTGCCAGCAGCTTAAGAACGGGGTCCGTCTACGAGCAGTACTTC